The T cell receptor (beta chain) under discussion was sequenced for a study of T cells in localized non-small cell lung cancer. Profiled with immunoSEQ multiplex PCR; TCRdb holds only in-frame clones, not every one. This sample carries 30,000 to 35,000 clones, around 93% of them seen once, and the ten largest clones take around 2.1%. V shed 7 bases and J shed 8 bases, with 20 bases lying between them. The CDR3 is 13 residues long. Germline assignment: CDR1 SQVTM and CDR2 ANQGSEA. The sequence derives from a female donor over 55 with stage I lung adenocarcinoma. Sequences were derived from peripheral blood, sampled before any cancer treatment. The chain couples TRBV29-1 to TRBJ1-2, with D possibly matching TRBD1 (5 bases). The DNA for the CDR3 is TGCAGCGCCCCCGAGTCGGGGGGAGTGGGCTACACCTTC. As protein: CSAPESGGVGYTF.